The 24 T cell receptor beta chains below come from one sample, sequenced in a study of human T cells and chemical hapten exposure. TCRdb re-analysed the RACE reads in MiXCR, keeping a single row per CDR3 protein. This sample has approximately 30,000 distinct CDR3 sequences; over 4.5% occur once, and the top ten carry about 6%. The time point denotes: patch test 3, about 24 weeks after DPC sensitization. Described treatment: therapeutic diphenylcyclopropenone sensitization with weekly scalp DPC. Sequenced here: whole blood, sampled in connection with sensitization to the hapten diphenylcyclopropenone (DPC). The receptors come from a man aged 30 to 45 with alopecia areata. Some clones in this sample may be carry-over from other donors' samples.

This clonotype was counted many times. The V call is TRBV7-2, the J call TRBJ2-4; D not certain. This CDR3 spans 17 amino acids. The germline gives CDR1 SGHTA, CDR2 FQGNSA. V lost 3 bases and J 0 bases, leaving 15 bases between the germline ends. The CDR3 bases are TGTGCCAGCAGCTTCCTGTCCGATCGCCTAGCCAAAAACATTCAGTACTTC. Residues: CASSFLSDRLAKNIQYF.

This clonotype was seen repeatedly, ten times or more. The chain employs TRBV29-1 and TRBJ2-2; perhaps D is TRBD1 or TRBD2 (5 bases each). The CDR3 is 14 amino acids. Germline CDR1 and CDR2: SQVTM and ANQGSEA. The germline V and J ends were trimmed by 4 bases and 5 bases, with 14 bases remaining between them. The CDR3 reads CSVGNGARTGELFF. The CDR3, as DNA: TGCAGCGTTGGTAACGGGGCGCGAACCGGGGAGCTGTTTTTT.

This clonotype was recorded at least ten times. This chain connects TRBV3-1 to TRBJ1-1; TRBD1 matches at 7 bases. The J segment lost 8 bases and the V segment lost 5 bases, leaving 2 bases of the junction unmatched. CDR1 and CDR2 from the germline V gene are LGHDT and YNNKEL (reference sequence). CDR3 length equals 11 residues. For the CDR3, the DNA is TGTGCCAGCAGCGAGACAGGGGAAGCTTTCTTT. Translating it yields CASSETGEAFF. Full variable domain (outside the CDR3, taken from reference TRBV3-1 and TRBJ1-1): DTAVSQTPKYLVTQMGNDKSIKCEQNLGHDTMYWYKQDSKKFLKIMFSYNNKELIINETVPNRFSPKSPDKAHLNLHINSLELGDSAVYFCASSETGEAFFGQGTRLTVV.

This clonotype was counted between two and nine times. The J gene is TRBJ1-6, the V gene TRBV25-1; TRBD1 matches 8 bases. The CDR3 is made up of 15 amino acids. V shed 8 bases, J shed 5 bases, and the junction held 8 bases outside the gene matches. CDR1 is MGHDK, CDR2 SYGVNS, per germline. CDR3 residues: CASGADRANNSPLHF. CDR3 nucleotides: TGTGCCAGCGGGGCGGACAGGGCAAATAATTCACCCCTCCACTTT. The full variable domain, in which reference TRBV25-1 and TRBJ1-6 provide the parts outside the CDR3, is EADIYQTPRYLVIGTGKKITLECSQTMGHDKMYWYQQDPGMELHLIHYSYGVNSTEKGDLSSESTVSRIRTEHFPLTLESARPSHTSQYLCASGADRANNSPLHFGNGTRLTVT.

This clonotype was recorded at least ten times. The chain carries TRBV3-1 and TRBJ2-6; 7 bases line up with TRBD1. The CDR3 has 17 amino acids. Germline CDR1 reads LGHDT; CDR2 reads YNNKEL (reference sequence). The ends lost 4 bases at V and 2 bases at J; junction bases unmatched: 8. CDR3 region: CASSPQQGQTGANVLTF. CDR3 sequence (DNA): TGTGCCAGCAGCCCACAACAGGGGCAGACTGGGGCCAACGTCCTGACTTTC.

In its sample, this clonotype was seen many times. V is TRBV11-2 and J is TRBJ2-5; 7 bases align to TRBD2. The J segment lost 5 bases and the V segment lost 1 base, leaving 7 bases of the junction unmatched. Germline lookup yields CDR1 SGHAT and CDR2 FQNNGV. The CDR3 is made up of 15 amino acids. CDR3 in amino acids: CASSLAGGGYETQYF. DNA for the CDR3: TGTGCCAGCAGCTTAGCGGGAGGCGGTTATGAGACCCAGTACTTC.

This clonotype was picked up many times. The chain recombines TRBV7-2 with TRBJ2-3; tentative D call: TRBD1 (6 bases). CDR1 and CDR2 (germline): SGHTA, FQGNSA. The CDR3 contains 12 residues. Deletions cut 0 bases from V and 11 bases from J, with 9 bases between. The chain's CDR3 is CASSLAQGGQYF. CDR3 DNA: TGTGCCAGCAGCTTAGCGCAAGGGGGGCAGTATTTT.

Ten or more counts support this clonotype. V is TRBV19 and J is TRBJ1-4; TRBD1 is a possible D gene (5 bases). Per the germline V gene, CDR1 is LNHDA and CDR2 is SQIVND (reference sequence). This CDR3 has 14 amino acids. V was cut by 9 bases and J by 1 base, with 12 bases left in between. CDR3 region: CASRDYRTNEKLFF. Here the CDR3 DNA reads TGTGCCAGCCGGGACTACCGAACTAATGAAAAACTGTTTTTT.

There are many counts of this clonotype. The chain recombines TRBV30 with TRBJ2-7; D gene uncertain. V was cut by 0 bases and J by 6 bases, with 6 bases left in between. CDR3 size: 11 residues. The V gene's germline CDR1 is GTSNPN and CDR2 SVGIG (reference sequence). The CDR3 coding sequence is TGTGCCTGGAGTGTACAGTCCGAGCAGTACTTC. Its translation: CAWSVQSEQYF.

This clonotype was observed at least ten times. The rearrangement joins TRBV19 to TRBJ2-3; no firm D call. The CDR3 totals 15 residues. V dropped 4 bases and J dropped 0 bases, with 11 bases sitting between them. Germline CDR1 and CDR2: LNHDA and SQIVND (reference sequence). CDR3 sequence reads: CASSTSPSSTDTQYF. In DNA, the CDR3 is TGTGCCAGTAGTACCTCCCCCAGTAGCACAGATACGCAGTATTTT.

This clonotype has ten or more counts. The CDR3, as DNA: TGTGCCAGCAGCCAGAGGGGGGCCACTGAAGCTTTCTTT. Translation: CASSQRGATEAFF. This chain connects TRBV3-1 to TRBJ1-1; D perhaps matches TRBD1 (6 bases). Trimming cost V 3 bases and J 4 bases, with 9 bases left between them. The germline V gene has CDR1 LGHDT and CDR2 YNNKEL (reference sequence). The CDR3 spans 13 residues.

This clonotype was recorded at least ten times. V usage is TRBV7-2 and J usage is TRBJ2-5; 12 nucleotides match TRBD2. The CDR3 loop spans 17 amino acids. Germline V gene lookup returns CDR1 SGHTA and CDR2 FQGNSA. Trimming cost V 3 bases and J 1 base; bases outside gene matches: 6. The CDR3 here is CASSFWTSGISQETQYF. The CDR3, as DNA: TGTGCCAGCAGCTTTTGGACTAGCGGGATATCCCAAGAGACCCAGTACTTC.

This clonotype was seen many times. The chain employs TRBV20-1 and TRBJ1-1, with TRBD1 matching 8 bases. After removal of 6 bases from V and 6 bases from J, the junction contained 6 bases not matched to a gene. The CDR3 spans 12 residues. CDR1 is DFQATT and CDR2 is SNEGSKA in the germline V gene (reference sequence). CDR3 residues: CSAIRGLAEAFF. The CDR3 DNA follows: TGCAGTGCCATCAGGGGGCTCGCTGAAGCTTTCTTT.

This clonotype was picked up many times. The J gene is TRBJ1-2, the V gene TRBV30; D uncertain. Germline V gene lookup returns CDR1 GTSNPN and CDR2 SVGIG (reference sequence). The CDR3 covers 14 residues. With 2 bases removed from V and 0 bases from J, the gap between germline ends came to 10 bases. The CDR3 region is CAWSSRPANYGYTF. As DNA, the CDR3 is TGTGCCTGGAGTTCCCGTCCAGCTAACTATGGCTACACCTTC.

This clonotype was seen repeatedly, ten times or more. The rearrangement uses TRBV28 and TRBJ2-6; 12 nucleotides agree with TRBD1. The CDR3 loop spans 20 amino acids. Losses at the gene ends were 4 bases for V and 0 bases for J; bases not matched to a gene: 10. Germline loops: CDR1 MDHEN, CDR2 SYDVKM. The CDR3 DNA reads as TGTGCCAGCAGTTACTACCCAGGGACAGGGGGCCGCTCTGGGGCCAACGTCCTGACTTTC. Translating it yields CASSYYPGTGGRSGANVLTF.

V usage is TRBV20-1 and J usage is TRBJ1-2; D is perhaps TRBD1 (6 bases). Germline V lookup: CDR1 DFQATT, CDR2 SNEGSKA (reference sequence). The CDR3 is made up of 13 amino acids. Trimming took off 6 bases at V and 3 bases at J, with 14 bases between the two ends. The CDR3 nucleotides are TGCAGTGCGAGCAGGGGACCTGACTATGGCTACACCTTC. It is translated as CSASRGPDYGYTF.

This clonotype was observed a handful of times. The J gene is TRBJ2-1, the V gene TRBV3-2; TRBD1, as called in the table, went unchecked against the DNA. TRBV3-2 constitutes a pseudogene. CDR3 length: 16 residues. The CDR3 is CASSQATGGSYNEQFF. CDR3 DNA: TGTGCCAGCAGCCAAGCAACGGGGGGCTCCTACAATGAGCAGTTCTTC.

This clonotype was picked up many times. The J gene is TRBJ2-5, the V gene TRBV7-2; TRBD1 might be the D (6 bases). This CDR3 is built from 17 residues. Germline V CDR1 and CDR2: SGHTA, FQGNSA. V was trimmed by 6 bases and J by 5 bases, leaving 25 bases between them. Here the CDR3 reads CASSKRVAGPGQETQYF. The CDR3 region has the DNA TGTGCCAGCAGTAAACGGGTGGCAGGCCCAGGACAGGAGACCCAGTACTTC.

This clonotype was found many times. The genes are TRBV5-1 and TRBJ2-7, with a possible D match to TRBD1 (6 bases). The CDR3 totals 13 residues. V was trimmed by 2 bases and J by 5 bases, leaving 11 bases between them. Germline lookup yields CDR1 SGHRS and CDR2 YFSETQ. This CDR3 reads CASSFEQGDEQYF. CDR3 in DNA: TGCGCCAGCAGCTTTGAACAGGGCGACGAGCAGTACTTC.

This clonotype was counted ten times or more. The CDR3 protein is CASSGPYTDTQYF. CDR3 coding DNA: TGTGCCAGCAGCGGGCCTTACACAGATACGCAGTATTTT. The rearrangement uses TRBV6-2 or TRBV6-3 and TRBJ2-3; D is unclear. The CDR3 consists of 13 residues. Trimming took off 6 bases at V and 2 bases at J, with 9 bases between the two ends. Germline values: CDR1 MNHEY, CDR2 SVGEGT.

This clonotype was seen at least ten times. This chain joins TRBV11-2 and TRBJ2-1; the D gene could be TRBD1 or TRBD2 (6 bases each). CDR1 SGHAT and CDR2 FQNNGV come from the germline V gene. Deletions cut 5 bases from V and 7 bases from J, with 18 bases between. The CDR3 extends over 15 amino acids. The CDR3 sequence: CASSILRGAANEQFF. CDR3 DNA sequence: TGTGCCAGCAGCATACTAAGGGGGGCAGCTAATGAGCAGTTCTTC.

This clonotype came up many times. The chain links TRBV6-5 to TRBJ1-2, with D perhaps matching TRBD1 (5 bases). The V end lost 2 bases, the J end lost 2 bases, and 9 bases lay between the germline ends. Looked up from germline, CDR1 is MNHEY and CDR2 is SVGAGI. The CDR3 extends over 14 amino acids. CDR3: CASSYAGRNYGYTF. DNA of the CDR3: TGTGCCAGCAGTTACGCGGGACGGAACTATGGCTACACCTTC.

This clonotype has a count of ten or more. This chain's CDR3 is CASSLAASGRVDEQFF. CDR3 in DNA: TGCGCCAGCAGCTTGGCCGCTAGCGGGAGGGTAGATGAGCAGTTCTTC. V is TRBV5-1 and J is TRBJ2-1, with 12 bases matching TRBD2. The CDR3 is 16 amino acids. J lost 8 bases, V lost 0 bases, and 6 bases had no gene match. The V gene's germline CDR1 is SGHRS and CDR2 YFSETQ.

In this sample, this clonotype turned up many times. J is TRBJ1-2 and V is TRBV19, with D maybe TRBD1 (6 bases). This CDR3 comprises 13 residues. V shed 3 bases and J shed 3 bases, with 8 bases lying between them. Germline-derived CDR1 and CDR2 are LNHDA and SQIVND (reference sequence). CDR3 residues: CASSIRQDYGYTF. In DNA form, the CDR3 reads TGTGCCAGTAGTATCAGACAGGACTATGGCTACACCTTC.